Detailed here is one TCR gamma chain. What it binds is not known. This same CDR3 is encoded by further DNA sequences in the sample. This sample was taken from a study of Vδ1+ human thymocytes. Sequences come from RNA converted to cDNA by reverse transcription. CDR3 amplicons came from multiplex PCR with pooled V-gene forward and constant-region reverse primers. TCRdb reran clone calling via CATT on the multiplex PCR reads. This table holds some 37,000 gamma-chain clones, roughly a fifth found once. The study, taken as a whole, reports: Highly polyclonal TRG and TRD repertoires with Gaussian CDR3 length distributions appeared in thymus. Approximately 20% of thymic delta-chain sequences were Vdelta2, with few Vdelta3, unlike blood Vdelta1+ controls.

Thymocytes were sorted as CD3+ TCRVdelta1+ TCRVdelta2- after alphabeta T cell depletion. The CDR3 is 16 residues long. Unmatched junction bases numbered 5, after V lost 1 base and J lost 0 bases. Per the germline V gene, CDR1 is VTNTFY and CDR2 is YDVSTARD (reference sequence). The source is a girl less than two years old who had congenital heart surgery. V and J are TRGV3 and TRGJP2. The specimen sequenced was Vdelta1+ gamma-delta thymocytes from the thymus. Indicated subset: FACS-sorted CD3+ TCRalphabeta- TCRVdelta1+ TCRVdelta2- thymocytes. The CDR3 sequence is CATWDSTYSSDWIKTF. In nucleotides, the CDR3 is TGTGCCACCTGGGACAGCACCTATAGTAGTGATTGGATCAAGACGTTT.